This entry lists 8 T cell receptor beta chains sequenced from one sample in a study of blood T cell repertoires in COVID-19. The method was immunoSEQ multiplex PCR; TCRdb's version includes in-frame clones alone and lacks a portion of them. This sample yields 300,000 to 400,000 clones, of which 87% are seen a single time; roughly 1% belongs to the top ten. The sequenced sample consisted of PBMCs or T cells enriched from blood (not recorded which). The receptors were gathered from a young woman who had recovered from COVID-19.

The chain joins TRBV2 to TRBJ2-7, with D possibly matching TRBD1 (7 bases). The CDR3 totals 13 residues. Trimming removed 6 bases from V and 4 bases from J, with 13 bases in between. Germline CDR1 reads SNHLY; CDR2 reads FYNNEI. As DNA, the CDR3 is TGTGCCAGCAGGGAGGGGGCGCGTTACGAGCAGTACTTC. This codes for CASREGARYEQYF.

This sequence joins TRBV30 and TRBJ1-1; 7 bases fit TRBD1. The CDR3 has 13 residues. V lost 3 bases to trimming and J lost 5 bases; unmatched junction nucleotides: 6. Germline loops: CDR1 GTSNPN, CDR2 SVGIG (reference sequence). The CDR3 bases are TGTGCCTGGAGGTGGCAGGGGGTAACTGAAGCTTTCTTT. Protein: CAWRWQGVTEAFF.

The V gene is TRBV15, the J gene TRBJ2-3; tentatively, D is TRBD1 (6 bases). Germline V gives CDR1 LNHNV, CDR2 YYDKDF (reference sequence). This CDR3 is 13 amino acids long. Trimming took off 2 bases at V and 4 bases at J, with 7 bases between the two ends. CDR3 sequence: CATSRQGSDTQYF. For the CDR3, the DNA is TGTGCCACCAGCAGACAGGGGTCAGATACGCAGTATTTT.

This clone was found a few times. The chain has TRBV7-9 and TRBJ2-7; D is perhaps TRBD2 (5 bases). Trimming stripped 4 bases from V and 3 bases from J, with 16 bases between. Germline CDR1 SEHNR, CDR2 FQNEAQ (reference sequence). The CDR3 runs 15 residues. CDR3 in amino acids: CASSSAPPGVYEQYF. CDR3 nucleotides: TGTGCCAGCAGCTCCGCCCCTCCCGGGGTCTACGAGCAGTACTTC.

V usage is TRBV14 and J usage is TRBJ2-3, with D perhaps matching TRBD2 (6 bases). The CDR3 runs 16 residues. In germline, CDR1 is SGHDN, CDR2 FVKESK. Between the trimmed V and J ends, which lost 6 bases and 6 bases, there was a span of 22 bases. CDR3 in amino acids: CASSTEGGALRDTQYF. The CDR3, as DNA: TGTGCCAGCAGTACTGAGGGCGGGGCCCTTAGGGATACGCAGTATTTT.

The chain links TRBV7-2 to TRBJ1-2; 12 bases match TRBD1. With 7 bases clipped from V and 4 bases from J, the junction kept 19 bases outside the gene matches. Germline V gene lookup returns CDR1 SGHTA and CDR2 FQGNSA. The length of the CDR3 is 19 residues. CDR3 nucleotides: TGTGCCAGCATGGCAAACACAGCGGGACAGGGGGCCTTCTTCTATGGCTACACCTTC. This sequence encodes CASMANTAGQGAFFYGYTF.

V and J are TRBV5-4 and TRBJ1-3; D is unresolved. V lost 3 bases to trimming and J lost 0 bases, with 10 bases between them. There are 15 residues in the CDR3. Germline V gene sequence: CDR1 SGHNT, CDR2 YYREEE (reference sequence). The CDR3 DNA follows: TGTGCCAGCAGCTCATTTGAGGGCTCTGGAAACACCATATATTTT. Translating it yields CASSSFEGSGNTIYF.

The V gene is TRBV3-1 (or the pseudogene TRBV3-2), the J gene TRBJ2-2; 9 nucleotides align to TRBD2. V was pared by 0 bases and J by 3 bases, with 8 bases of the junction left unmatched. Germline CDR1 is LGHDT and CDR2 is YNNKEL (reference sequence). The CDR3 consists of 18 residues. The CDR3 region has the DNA TGTGCCAGCAGCCAAGATAGCGGGGGAATGGTGCACACCGGGGAGCTGTTTTTT. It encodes CASSQDSGGMVHTGELFF.